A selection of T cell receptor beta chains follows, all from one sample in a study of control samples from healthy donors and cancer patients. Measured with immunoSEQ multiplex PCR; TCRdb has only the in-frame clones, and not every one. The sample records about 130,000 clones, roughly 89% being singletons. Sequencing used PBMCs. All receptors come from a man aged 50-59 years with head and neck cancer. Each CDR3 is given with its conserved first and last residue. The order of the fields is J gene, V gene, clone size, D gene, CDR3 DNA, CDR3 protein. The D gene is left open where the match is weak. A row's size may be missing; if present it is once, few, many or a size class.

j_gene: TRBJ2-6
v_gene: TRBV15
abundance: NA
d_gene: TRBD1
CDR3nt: TGTGCCACCAGCTTCGGGACAGGGGACCCTGGGGCCAACGTCCTGACTTTC
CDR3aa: CATSFGTGDPGANVLTF

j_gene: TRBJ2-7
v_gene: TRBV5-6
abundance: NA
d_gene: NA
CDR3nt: TGTGCCAGCAGCTCGGAGCGCGAGCAGTACTTC
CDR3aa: CASSSEREQYF

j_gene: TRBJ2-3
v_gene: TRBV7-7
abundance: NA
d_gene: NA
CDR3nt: TGTGCTAGCAGCCCCGACGGATTTCGGGATACGCAGTATTTT
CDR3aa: CASSPDGFRDTQYF

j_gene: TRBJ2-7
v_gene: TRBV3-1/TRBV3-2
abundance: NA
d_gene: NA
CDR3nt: TGTGCCAGCGGCGAGACTTCCTACGAGCAGTACTTC
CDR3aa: CASGETSYEQYF

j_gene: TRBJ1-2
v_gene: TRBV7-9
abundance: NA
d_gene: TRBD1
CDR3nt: TGTGCCAGCAGCCTGACAGGGGATCGCGGCTACACCTTC
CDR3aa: CASSLTGDRGYTF

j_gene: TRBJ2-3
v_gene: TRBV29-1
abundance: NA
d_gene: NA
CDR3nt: TGCAGCGTTGCCGCGGGACTTAACACAGATACGCAGTATTTT
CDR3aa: CSVAAGLNTDTQYF

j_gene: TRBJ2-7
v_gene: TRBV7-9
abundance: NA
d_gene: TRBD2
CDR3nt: TGTGCCAGCAGCTCGGGACTAGCCCGATACGAGCAGTACTTC
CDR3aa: CASSSGLARYEQYF

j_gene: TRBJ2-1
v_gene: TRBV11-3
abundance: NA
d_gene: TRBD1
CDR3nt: TGTGCCAGCAGCTTGGGGGACAGGGTAAACAATGAGCAGTTCTTC
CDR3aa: CASSLGDRVNNEQFF

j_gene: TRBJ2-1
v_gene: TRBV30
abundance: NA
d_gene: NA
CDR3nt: TGTGCCTGGAATTCGGAAGCGTACAATGAGCAGTTCTTC
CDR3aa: CAWNSEAYNEQFF

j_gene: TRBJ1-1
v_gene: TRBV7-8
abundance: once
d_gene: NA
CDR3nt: TGTGCCAGCAGCCCAGGGACACCAGGACTAGAAGCCGCTGAAGCTTTCTTT
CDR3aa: CASSPGTPGLEAAEAFF

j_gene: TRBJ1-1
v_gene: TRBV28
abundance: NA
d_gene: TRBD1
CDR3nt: TGTGCCAGCAGTTTAATGGCCGGGACAGTGAACACTGAAGCTTTCTTT
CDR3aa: CASSLMAGTVNTEAFF

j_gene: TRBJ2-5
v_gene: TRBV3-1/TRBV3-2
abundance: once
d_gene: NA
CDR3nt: TGTGCCAGCAGCCCAGTGGAGGAGACCCAGTACTTC
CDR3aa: CASSPVEETQYF

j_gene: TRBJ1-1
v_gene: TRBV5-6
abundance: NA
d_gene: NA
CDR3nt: TGTGCCAGCAGCCCCGGGGGGGAAGACACTGAAGCTTTCTTT
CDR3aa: CASSPGGEDTEAFF

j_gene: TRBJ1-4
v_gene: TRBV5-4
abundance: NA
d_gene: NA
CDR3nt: TGTGCCAGCAGCCACACCCGAGGCGCTGAAAAACTGTTTTTT
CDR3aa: CASSHTRGAEKLFF

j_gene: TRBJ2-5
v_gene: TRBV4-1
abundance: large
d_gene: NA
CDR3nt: TGCGCCAGCAGCCCGTCAGGGGATCCCCGAGAGACCCAGTACTTC
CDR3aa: CASSPSGDPRETQYF

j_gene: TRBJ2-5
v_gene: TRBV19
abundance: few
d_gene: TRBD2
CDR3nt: TGTGCCAGTAGTATAACTAGCGGGAGTTTCGAGACCCAGTACTTC
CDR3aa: CASSITSGSFETQYF

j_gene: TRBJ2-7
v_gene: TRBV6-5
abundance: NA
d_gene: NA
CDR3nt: TGTGCCAGCAGTTACGCCGCCAGGGGGGATTCCTACGAGCAGTACTTC
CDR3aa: CASSYAARGDSYEQYF

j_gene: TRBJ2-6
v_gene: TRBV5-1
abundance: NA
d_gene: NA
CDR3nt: TGCGCCAGCAGCTTGGGTGCCAACGTCCTGACTTTC
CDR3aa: CASSLGANVLTF

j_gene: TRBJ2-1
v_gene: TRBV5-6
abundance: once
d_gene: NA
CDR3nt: TGTGCCAGCAGCTTCCAAAAGAGGCCTTACAATGAGCAGTTCTTC
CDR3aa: CASSFQKRPYNEQFF

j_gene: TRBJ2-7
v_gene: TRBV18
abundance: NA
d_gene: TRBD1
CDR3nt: TGTGCCAGCTCACCCCCTTCGGGACAGTCGAAGCACCTTGGAAGGGAGCAGTACTTC
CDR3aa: CASSPPSGQSKHLGREQYF

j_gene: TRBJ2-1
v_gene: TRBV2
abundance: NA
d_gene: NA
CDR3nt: TGTGCCAGCAGTAGAGGACAGGGAGGGTACAATGAGCAGTTCTTC
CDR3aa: CASSRGQGGYNEQFF

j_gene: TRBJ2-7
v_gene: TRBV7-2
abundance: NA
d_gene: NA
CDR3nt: TGTGCCAGCAGCATGGGACACGGTTCCTACGAGCAGTACTTC
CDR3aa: CASSMGHGSYEQYF

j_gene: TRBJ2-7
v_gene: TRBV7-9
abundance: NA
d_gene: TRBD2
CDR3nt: TGTGCCAGCAGCTTAGTTGCGGGAGGGCTGACCTACGAGCAGTACTTC
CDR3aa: CASSLVAGGLTYEQYF

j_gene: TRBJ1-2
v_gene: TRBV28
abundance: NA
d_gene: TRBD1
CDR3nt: TGTGCCAGCAGTCGACAGGGATATGGCTACACCTTC
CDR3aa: CASSRQGYGYTF

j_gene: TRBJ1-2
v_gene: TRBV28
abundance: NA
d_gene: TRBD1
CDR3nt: TGTGCCAGCAGTATCCAGACAGGGGCTAACTATGGCTACACCTTC
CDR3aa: CASSIQTGANYGYTF

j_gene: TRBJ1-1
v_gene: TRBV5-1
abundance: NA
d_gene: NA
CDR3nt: TGCGCCAGCAGCACAATGGGGTTGGGCGCGAACACTGAAGCTTTCTTT
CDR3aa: CASSTMGLGANTEAFF

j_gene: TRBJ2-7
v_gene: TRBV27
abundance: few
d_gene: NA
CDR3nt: TGTGCCAGCAGCGGACTATCCCACGGGGGTAGAGAGCAGTACTTC
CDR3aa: CASSGLSHGGREQYF